The entry below gives a single TCR beta chain sequence along with its context. This clone's antigen is unknown. Per-nucleotide qualities are absent, and no much larger clonotype sits a single base away. A MiSeq instrument was used for deep resolution sequencing, which targeted depths ranging from 1 in 1 million up to 1 in 200,000 T cells, with coverage averaging 10x for each clonotype. The immunoSEQ hsTCRB Kit was used to generate TCR beta libraries. Per the original workflow: Data were analyzed with ImmunoSEQ Data Assistant and ImmunoSEQ Analyzer, with V, D and J genes assigned per IMGT definitions. Clonality, which ranges from 0 to 1, was calculated by subtracting the normalized Shannon entropy of productive rearrangement frequencies from one. Only overrepresented clonotypes making up at least 0.05% of each patient's repertoire were included in the public clonotype analysis. Thirteen repertoires from age-matched healthy donors, obtained from immuneACCESS, served as clonality controls. Sourced from immuneACCESS, this table was stored by TCRdb with only in-frame sequences that have V and J called. A share of the clones is absent; for the studies checked, an unresolved V gene accounts for under half, and the remainder has no known explanation. That table supplies the V and J calls and clone size; D and trimming were determined from the DNA. For this sample there are approximately 90,000 clones; approximately 77% appear just once. The ten most abundant clones make up around 24% of the sample.

The data belong to a study of cytotoxic CD8 clonotypes in ibrutinib-treated CLL (TCRdb year 2021). As for the study more broadly: The cohort was composed of 10 to 11 relapsed/refractory and fewer than 16 treatment-naive patients; IGHV unmutated status was identified in 17 patients. On average, each sample yielded around 250,000 productive templates and 94,082 productive rearrangements. Samples at response were collected after a median of about 13 months of treatment, with a range of roughly 6 to 40 months. Partial responses were observed in 24 patients and complete responses in 2; after a median follow-up of 68 months, remission was maintained in 15 or so patients and progression was observed in approximately 12. Of the approximately 90 people in the trial, about two dozen had longitudinal samples available. Cryopreserved peripheral blood mononuclear cells were obtained prior to treatment, at the time of response, and at either disease progression or sustained remission. Every remission and progressive disease sample was obtained while ibrutinib was still being received by the patients. The paper as a whole reports these results and caveats: Public clonotypes were found to be uncommon and were observed to contract or remain stable during treatment; the increase in clonality was shown to reflect expansion of private clonotypes at ibrutinib response. Baseline clonality was found to be higher than that of age-matched healthy donors and was strongly correlated with circulating CD8+ T-cell counts. Sustained-remission and progressing patients did not have matched sampling times, and lymph node repertoires were not examined. At ibrutinib response clonality went up, during sustained remission it held steady, and at progression it dropped back toward baseline.

In the paper's terms, the time point label means: approximately 25 months on ibrutinib. For TCR beta library preparation, about 2.2 micrograms of genomic DNA was extracted from cryopreserved PBMCs. Longitudinal blood samples from CLL patients on ibrutinib monotherapy underwent high-throughput TCR beta sequencing. The patients took part in an open-label, single-center phase 2 trial of ibrutinib monotherapy. V and J are truncated by 6 bases and 5 bases respectively, leaving an intervening sequence of 18 bases. The germline V gene supplies CDR1 SGHAT and CDR2 FQNNGV. The CDR3 covers 15 residues, taking in both the cysteine and the phenylalanine. Kept here is only the CDR3 DNA, which spans 45 bases and is read in frame from base 1.

The source material was PBMCs, sampled after 24 months of ibrutinib treatment. This chain joins TRBV11-2 to TRBJ2-3; TRBD2 is perhaps the D gene, given 6 matching bases. The receptor was isolated from a human donor with chronic lymphocytic leukemia. CDR3 reads: CASSFGGRLVDTQYF. The nucleotides read TGTGCCAGCAGTTTTGGGGGGAGACTTGTAGATACGCAGTATTTT.